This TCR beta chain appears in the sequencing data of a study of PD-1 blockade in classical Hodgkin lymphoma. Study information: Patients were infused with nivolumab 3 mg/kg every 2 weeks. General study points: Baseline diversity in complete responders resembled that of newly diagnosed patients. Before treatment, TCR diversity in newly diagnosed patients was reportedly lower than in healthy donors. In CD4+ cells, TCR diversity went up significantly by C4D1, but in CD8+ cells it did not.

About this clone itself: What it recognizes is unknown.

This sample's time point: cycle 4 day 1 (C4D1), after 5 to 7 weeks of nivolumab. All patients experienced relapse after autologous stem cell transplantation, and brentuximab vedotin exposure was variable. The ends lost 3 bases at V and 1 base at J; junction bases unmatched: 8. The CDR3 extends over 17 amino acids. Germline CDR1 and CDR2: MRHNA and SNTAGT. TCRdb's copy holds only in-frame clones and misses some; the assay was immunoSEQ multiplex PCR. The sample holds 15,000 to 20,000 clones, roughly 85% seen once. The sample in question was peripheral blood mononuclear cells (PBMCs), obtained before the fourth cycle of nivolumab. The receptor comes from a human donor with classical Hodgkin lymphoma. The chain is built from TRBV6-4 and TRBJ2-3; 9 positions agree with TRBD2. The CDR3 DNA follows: TGTGCCAGCAGTGAGTACTTAGCGGGGGCTGGCACAGATACGCAGTATTTT. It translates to CASSEYLAGAGTDTQYF.